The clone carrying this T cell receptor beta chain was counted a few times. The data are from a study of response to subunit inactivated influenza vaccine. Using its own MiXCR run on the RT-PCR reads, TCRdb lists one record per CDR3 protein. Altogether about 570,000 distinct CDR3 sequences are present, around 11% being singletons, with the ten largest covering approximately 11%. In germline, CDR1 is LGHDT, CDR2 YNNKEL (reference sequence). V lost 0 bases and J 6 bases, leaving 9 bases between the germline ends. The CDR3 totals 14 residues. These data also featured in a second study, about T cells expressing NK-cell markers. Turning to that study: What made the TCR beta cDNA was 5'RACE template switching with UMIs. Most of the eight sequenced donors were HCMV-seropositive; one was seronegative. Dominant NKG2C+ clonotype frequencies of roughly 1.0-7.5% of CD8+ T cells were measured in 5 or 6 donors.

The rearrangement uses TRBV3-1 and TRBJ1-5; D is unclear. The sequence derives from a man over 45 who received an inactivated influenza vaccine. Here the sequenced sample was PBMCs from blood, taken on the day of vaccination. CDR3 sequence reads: CASSQDTRRQPQHF. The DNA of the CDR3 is TGTGCCAGCAGCCAAGATACGCGGCGTCAGCCCCAGCATTTT.